These 32 T cell receptor beta chains originate from one sample sequenced in a study of graft-versus-host responses after intestinal transplantation (dated by TCRdb to the early 2020s). Interpreted using the paper, the time point label stands for: cells obtained before transplantation from donor or recipient. To prepare the library, the immunoSEQ multiplex PCR assay was applied. TCRdb mirrors the immuneACCESS table, restricted to in-frame sequences. Some clones are absent from its copies; in checked studies, under half trace to an unresolved V gene, and the reason for the others is unknown. The sample has around 10,000 clones on record, 25% to 30% of them singletons. Together, the top ten hold around 3.5% of the sample. The sequencing here drew on alloreactive CD4+ T cells from a mixed lymphocyte reaction culture, taken before intestinal transplant. The sample's cell subset or site, from its label and the paper: CFSE-low proliferating T cells sorted from roughly 6-day pre-transplant mixed lymphocyte reaction (GvH or HvG direction). These receptors were taken from a human patient who received an intestinal transplant.

In nucleotides, the CDR3 is TGTGCCAGCCGTTGGGAGAACACTGAAGCTTTCTTT. It translates to CASRWENTEAFF. The gene calls are TRBV28 and TRBJ1-1, with D hard to call. V shed 8 bases and J shed 1 base, with 8 bases lying between them. Germline loops: CDR1 MDHEN, CDR2 SYDVKM. The CDR3 length is 12 residues.

The CDR3: CASSRDRTEAFF. The CDR3 region has the DNA TGTGCCAGCAGCCGCGATAGGACTGAAGCTTTCTTT. The rearrangement uses TRBV5-4 and TRBJ1-1; D call uncertain. V was clipped by 4 bases and J by 5 bases, with 9 bases between them. The CDR3 has 12 residues. From germline, CDR1 is SGHNT and CDR2 YYREEE (reference sequence).

Written as DNA, the CDR3 is TGTGCCAGCAGTTTATCAACAGGGCTAAGCTACGAGCAGTACTTC. The encoded protein is CASSLSTGLSYEQYF. The chain carries TRBV27 and TRBJ2-7; a possible D gene is TRBD1 (6 bases). Germline CDR1 reads MNHEY; CDR2 reads SMNVEV (reference sequence). This CDR3 has 15 amino acids. Trimming pared 0 bases from V and 3 bases from J, leaving 12 bases between.

In DNA form, the CDR3 reads TGTGCCAGTGAGGGGACAGGGGGCTGGGGTGAGCAGTTCTTC. Amino acid sequence: CASEGTGGWGEQFF. The chain recombines TRBV19 with TRBJ2-1; TRBD1 agrees at 12 bases. Germline loops: CDR1 LNHDA, CDR2 SQIVND (reference sequence). The CDR3 sequence is 14 residues long. J lost 9 bases, V lost 8 bases, and 8 bases had no gene match.

This clone was picked up a small number of times. The chain uses TRBV25-1 and TRBJ2-7; a possible D gene is TRBD1 (5 bases). This CDR3 has 16 residues. Germline values: CDR1 MGHDK, CDR2 SYGVNS. The V gene lost 7 bases and the J gene lost 2 bases, with 21 bases spanning the gap. In DNA, the CDR3 is TGTGCCAGCATGCCTTCTATACGTGCAGGGCCCTACGAGCAGTACTTC. Translating it yields CASMPSIRAGPYEQYF.

This clone is categorized as medium-sized. V usage is TRBV2 and J usage is TRBJ2-7, with 11 nucleotides matching TRBD2. The length of the CDR3 is 15 residues. Germline assignment: CDR1 SNHLY and CDR2 FYNNEI. Trimming at V came to 5 bases and at J to 3 bases, leaving 6 bases not matched to a gene. The CDR3 loop is CASSLQLAGDYEQYF. The CDR3, as DNA: TGTGCCAGCAGTCTGCAACTAGCGGGAGACTACGAGCAGTACTTC. Supplemented by reference TRBV2 and TRBJ2-7, the full variable domain reads EPEVTQTPSHQVTQMGQEVILRCVPISNHLYFYWYRQILGQKVEFLVSFYNNEISEKSEIFDDQFSVERPDGSNFTLKIRSTKLEDSAMYFCASSLQLAGDYEQYFGPGTRLTVT.

This chain links TRBV27 with TRBJ2-7; 8 bases fit TRBD2. J gave up 2 bases and V 5 bases, and 8 bases lay outside the gene matches. This CDR3 is built from 15 residues. Germline lookup yields CDR1 MNHEY and CDR2 SMNVEV (reference sequence). DNA for the CDR3: TGTGCCAGCAGTCCTCAGCGGGAGACACCCTACGAGCAGTACTTC. Amino acids: CASSPQRETPYEQYF.

This clone is deemed medium-sized. V and J are TRBV19 and TRBJ2-7; D is undetermined. The length of the CDR3 is 14 residues. Trimming took 3 bases from V and 4 from J, leaving 13 bases between them. Looked up from germline, CDR1 is LNHDA and CDR2 is SQIVND (reference sequence). CDR3 bases: TGTGCCAGTAGTATGGGTCAGTCGGGTTACGAGCAGTACTTC. It is translated as CASSMGQSGYEQYF.

This clone was counted a few times. The chain employs TRBV4-1 and TRBJ1-1; D is uncertain. This CDR3 spans 15 amino acids. CDR1 is MGHRA and CDR2 is YSYEKL in the germline V gene. The V gene lost 2 bases and the J gene lost 5 bases, with 15 bases spanning the gap. The CDR3 DNA follows: TGCGCCAGCAGCCAACGGGTAGGGAAGAGGACTGAAGCTTTCTTT. It specifies CASSQRVGKRTEAFF.

A remark on this clone: The germline gene is not matched at one end of the junction; a read error may be the cause. At the DNA level, this CDR3 is encoded by other sequences in the same sample as well. This sequence joins TRBV7-9 and TRBJ2-3; D may correspond to TRBD1 or TRBD2 (5 bases each). The CDR3 sequence is 14 residues long. CDR1 and CDR2 from the germline V gene are SEHNR and FQNEAQ (reference sequence). In DNA form, the CDR3 reads TGTGCCAGCAGTCAATCGAGGGAGACAGATACACAGTATTTT. Translation: CASSQSRETDTQYF.

By frequency in the sample, this clone is medium-sized. The chain has TRBV15 and TRBJ2-2; D unresolved. The CDR3 extends over 12 amino acids. V lost 5 bases and J 0 bases, leaving 1 base between the germline ends. In germline, CDR1 is LNHNV, CDR2 YYDKDF (reference sequence). As DNA, the CDR3 is TGTGCCACCAGCTCGAACACCGGGGAGCTGTTTTTT. The encoded protein is CATSSNTGELFF.

This clone was found a few times. J is TRBJ1-4 and V is TRBV6-5, with D hard to call. CDR3 length: 14 amino acids. Trimming removed 2 bases from V and 0 bases from J, with 4 bases in between. CDR1 is MNHEY and CDR2 is SVGAGI in the germline V gene. CDR3 nucleotide sequence: TGTGCCAGCAGTTACGGCACAACTAATGAAAAACTGTTTTTT. Protein sequence: CASSYGTTNEKLFF.

This clone was seen a few times. V and J are TRBV5-5 and TRBJ1-2; maybe TRBD1 (6 bases). The ends were cut back, 4 bases at V and 5 bases at J, with 18 bases in the middle. Germline values: CDR1 SGHKS, CDR2 YYEKEE (reference sequence). This CDR3 is 15 amino acids long. Here the CDR3 reads CASSQGHTAWYGYTF. Here the CDR3 DNA reads TGTGCCAGCAGCCAGGGACACACCGCTTGGTATGGCTACACCTTC.

The chain combines TRBV15 with TRBJ2-1; tentatively, D is TRBD2 (6 bases). CDR3 length equals 14 residues. Germline V lookup: CDR1 LNHNV, CDR2 YYDKDF (reference sequence). Trimming shortened V by 5 bases and J by 7 bases, and 15 bases separated the two germline ends. CDR3 coding DNA: TGTGCCACCAGCGGACGCCACCTAGCGAATGAGCAGTTCTTC. Amino acids: CATSGRHLANEQFF.

By sample fraction, this clone is medium-sized (0.01 to 0.1%). The chain recombines TRBV7-6 with TRBJ2-7; TRBD2 agrees at 8 bases. The CDR3 extends over 14 amino acids. Germline trimming cut 5 bases from V and 2 bases from J; bases unmatched to any gene: 5. The germline gives CDR1 SGHVS, CDR2 FNYEAQ. For the CDR3, the DNA is TGTGCCAGCAGCCCTAACGGGGGGGCCTACGAGCAGTACTTC. Protein product: CASSPNGGAYEQYF.

V and J are TRBV25-1 and TRBJ1-1; D gene unclear. CDR1 and CDR2 from the germline V gene are MGHDK and SYGVNS. V was trimmed by 7 bases and J by 4 bases, leaving 10 bases between them. CDR3 size: 12 residues. In DNA, the CDR3 is TGTGCCAGCATAGGGTTAGGCACTGAAGCTTTCTTT. Protein sequence: CASIGLGTEAFF.

This clone has only one observation. The chain carries TRBV6-5 and TRBJ2-1, with TRBD2 matching 7 bases. This CDR3 is 13 amino acids long. V trimming: 6 bases; J trimming: 8 bases; junction bases outside the gene matches: 7. CDR1 and CDR2 (germline): MNHEY, SVGAGI. In DNA, the CDR3 is TGTGCCAGCAGGTCCGCGGGAGATCATGAGCAGTTCTTC. This translates into CASRSAGDHEQFF.

In this sample, this clone is large. Here the CDR3 reads CASSASGRVYEQYF. The DNA for the CDR3 is TGTGCCAGCTCAGCAAGCGGGAGGGTCTACGAGCAGTACTTC. This chain joins TRBV18 and TRBJ2-7; 10 bases agree with TRBD2. Unmatched junction bases numbered 4, after V lost 5 bases and J lost 3 bases. This CDR3 has 14 amino acids. Germline assignment: CDR1 KGHSH and CDR2 LQKENI.

This chain's CDR3 is CASSPFRTASLEANVLTF. Written as DNA, the CDR3 is TGTGCCAGCAGCCCCTTCCGGACAGCGTCGCTCGAGGCCAACGTCCTGACTTTC. This chain links TRBV7-2 with TRBJ2-6; maybe TRBD1 (6 bases). CDR3 length equals 18 residues. From germline, CDR1 is SGHTA and CDR2 FQGNSA. V was cut by 5 bases and J by 6 bases, with 23 bases left in between.

The V gene is TRBV7-9, the J gene TRBJ2-3, with 8 bases identical to TRBD2. The CDR3 contains 15 residues. With V trimmed by 4 bases and J by 4 bases, 7 bases remained unmatched. Germline loops: CDR1 SEHNR, CDR2 FQNEAQ (reference sequence). The CDR3: CASSSWTSSPDTQYF. The CDR3 DNA reads as TGTGCCAGCAGCTCCTGGACTAGCAGTCCAGATACGCAGTATTTT.

This rearrangement joins TRBV4-1 to TRBJ1-1; D gene ambiguous. V lost 4 bases and J lost 4, with 13 bases in between. Germline V CDR1 and CDR2: MGHRA, YSYEKL. The CDR3 consists of 14 residues. CDR3 sequence reads: CASSLTDFITEAFF. Written as DNA, the CDR3 is TGCGCCAGCAGCCTGACCGATTTTATCACTGAAGCTTTCTTT.

This clone was seen a few times. The chain employs TRBV19 and TRBJ2-1; D not certain. This CDR3 contains 13 residues. Germline V CDR1 and CDR2: LNHDA, SQIVND (reference sequence). The CDR3 here is CATAPPFPNEQFF. CDR3 DNA: TGTGCTACTGCACCCCCTTTTCCCAATGAGCAGTTCTTC.

This clone was observed a handful of times. V and J are TRBV27 and TRBJ2-1; D uncertain. The CDR3 sequence is 13 residues long. Germline lookup yields CDR1 MNHEY and CDR2 SMNVEV (reference sequence). V lost 3 bases and J 5 bases, leaving 8 bases between the germline ends. Here the CDR3 reads CASSFPPNNEQFF. The CDR3 DNA reads as TGTGCCAGCAGTTTCCCTCCCAACAATGAGCAGTTCTTC.

CDR3 in DNA: TGTGCCAGCAGCCTAGGACTAGCGGCCACAGATACGCAGTATTTT. This sequence encodes CASSLGLAATDTQYF. The chain joins TRBV7-9 to TRBJ2-3; 10 bases agree with TRBD2. Germline V gene lookup returns CDR1 SEHNR and CDR2 FQNEAQ (reference sequence). The CDR3 loop spans 15 amino acids. Trimming removed 5 bases from V and 2 bases from J; junction bases left unmatched: 4.

The chain uses TRBV7-2 and TRBJ1-1; a possible D gene is TRBD1 (5 bases). Trimming pared 1 base from V and 1 base from J, leaving 10 bases between. The CDR3 extends over 15 amino acids. The germline V gene has CDR1 SGHTA and CDR2 FQGNSA. For the CDR3, the DNA is TGTGCCAGCAGCTTAGACCCAGGGTCGAACACTGAAGCTTTCTTT. It encodes CASSLDPGSNTEAFF.

This rearrangement joins TRBV11-2 to TRBJ2-6; a weak D match, TRBD1 (5 bases). Germline CDR1 and CDR2: SGHAT and FQNNGV. V lost 1 base to trimming and J lost 2 bases, with 12 bases between them. This CDR3 is built from 17 residues. In DNA, the CDR3 is TGTGCCAGCAGCTTAGTGATCCAGGGAACTGGGGCCAACGTCCTGACTTTC. This translates into CASSLVIQGTGANVLTF.

Notes on this clone: The junction departs from the called germline gene at one end, perhaps through a read error. V is TRBV7-7 and J is TRBJ2-2, with a possible D match to TRBD2 (6 bases). In germline, CDR1 is SSHAT, CDR2 FNYEAQ (reference sequence). CDR3 length equals 16 residues. CDR3 nucleotides: TGTGCTAGCAGCCCCCGCGGGGCGGAGAACACCGGGGAGCTGTTTTTT. Translation: CASSPRGAENTGELFF.

Written as DNA, the CDR3 is TGTGCCAGCAGCTTGAGCGGGACCTTATACGAGCAGTACTTC. This sequence encodes CASSLSGTLYEQYF. This rearrangement joins TRBV5-4 to TRBJ2-7, with 7 bases matching TRBD2. Germline trimming cut 1 base from V and 4 bases from J; bases unmatched to any gene: 5. In germline, CDR1 is SGHNT, CDR2 YYREEE (reference sequence). CDR3 size: 14 residues.

V and J are TRBV4-2 and TRBJ2-1, with 8 bases fitting TRBD2. Looked up from germline, CDR1 is LGHNA and CDR2 is YNFKEQ. The V gene end was trimmed by 0 bases and the J gene end by 0 bases; junction bases not matched to a gene: 1. The CDR3 contains 16 residues. The CDR3 protein is CASSQDTSGSYNEQFF. CDR3 nucleotide sequence: TGTGCCAGCAGCCAAGATACTAGCGGCTCCTACAATGAGCAGTTCTTC.

The table lists this clone with a few counts. Germline is not matched at one junction end, which may reflect a read error. The genes are TRBV4-1 and TRBJ2-1, with 7 nucleotides matching TRBD2. This CDR3 spans 15 amino acids. CDR1 is MGHRA and CDR2 is YSYEKL in the germline V gene. In DNA, the CDR3 is TGTGCCAGCAGCCCCGAGCGGGAAAGGGAGGGTGAGCAGTTCTTC. Amino acids: CASSPEREREGEQFF.

V is TRBV4-1 and J is TRBJ1-2; 9 positions agree with TRBD1. Trimming removed 0 bases from V and 4 bases from J; junction bases left unmatched: 6. The CDR3 is 16 amino acids. Germline lookup yields CDR1 MGHRA and CDR2 YSYEKL. The DNA of the CDR3 is TGCGCCAGCAGCCAAGATGACGGGACAGGGATCTATGGCTACACCTTC. Translating it yields CASSQDDGTGIYGYTF.

The rearrangement links TRBV5-1 to TRBJ2-3; D is ambiguous. With 4 bases removed from V and 0 bases from J, the gap between germline ends came to 3 bases. This CDR3 is 12 amino acids long. Germline CDR1 is SGHRS and CDR2 is YFSETQ. In nucleotides, the CDR3 is TGCGCCAGCAGCCAAAGCACAGATACGCAGTATTTT. Protein: CASSQSTDTQYF.